The present T cell receptor (beta chain) was sequenced within a study of blood T cells in healthy people across ages. At the level of the study: The capture of about one barcoded beta molecule per two T cells was achieved by template switching.

PCR was performed a second time for roughly 7 to 11 cycles using a sample-barcoded 5' primer and a J-beta primer mix. Via MiXCR, TCRdb re-called the 5' RACE reads, giving one row per CDR3 protein. The sample has about 670,000 distinct CDR3 sequences; around 43% are singletons. Trimming removed 3 bases from V and 2 bases from J; junction bases left unmatched: 5. CDR3 length equals 15 residues. CDR1 and CDR2 (germline): SEHNR, FQNEAQ (reference sequence). This TCR came from an elderly man in good health. The chain couples TRBV7-9 to TRBJ1-2, with 8 bases aligning to TRBD1. The sequencing sample was made of blood. CDR3 in amino acids: CASSFGDRRNYGYTF. The CDR3 DNA follows: TGTGCCAGCAGCTTCGGGGACAGGAGGAACTATGGCTACACCTTC.